These T cell receptor beta chains were read from a single sample in a study of T cells in Graves' hyperthyroidism and ophthalmopathy. TCRdb recomputed calls from the multiplex PCR reads with MiXCR, one row per CDR3 protein. This table has around 530,000 distinct CDR3 sequences, over 15% appearing once. The sequenced sample was blood. The receptor source for this set is a woman between 18 and 30 years old with Graves' ophthalmopathy. The CDR3 runs from the conserved cysteine through the conserved F or W.

j_call v_call cdr3_aa
TRBJ1-2 TRBV19 CASHPAEGRGNSDTF
TRBJ1-1 TRBV12-3/TRBV12-4 CASSTLLGTEALF
TRBJ1-2 TRBV3-1 CASRGIPGGLSTF
TRBJ2-4 TRBV11-2 CASSSPRRRNIQYF
TRBJ2-1 TRBV11-2 CASSLALAGGPIYNEQFF
TRBJ1-2 TRBV20-1 CSAAGTGDYGYTF
TRBJ2-2 TRBV27 CASRETGTGELFF
TRBJ1-1 TRBV30 CAWSVGERTEAFF
TRBJ2-1 TRBV2 CASSEAGTSGYNEQFF
TRBJ1-1 TRBV24-1 CATSGARATEAFF
TRBJ2-7 TRBV5-1 CASSPGTRSYEQYF
TRBJ2-7 TRBV5-1 CASSLTGGILNEQYF
TRBJ1-2 TRBV5-6 CASSSGQGANYGYTF
TRBJ1-1 TRBV19 CASSMGTTEAFF
TRBJ1-1 TRBV6-1 CASSESSSRAFF
TRBJ2-2 TRBV12-3/TRBV12-4 CASTYTFSGTENTGELFF
TRBJ1-1 TRBV30 CAWSVTRGRAFF
TRBJ2-3 TRBV29-1 CSVELAGFSTDTQYF
TRBJ1-4 TRBV7-9 CASSFSRANEKLFF
TRBJ2-3 TRBV10-3 CATSTSGSTDTQYF
TRBJ1-5 TRBV6-1 CASSEASTLAVRGQPQHF
TRBJ2-7 TRBV28 CASSPDRETYEQYF
TRBJ1-1 TRBV20-1 CSASRYTISGTEAFF
TRBJ2-3 TRBV5-1 CASSENLGGTDTQYF
TRBJ2-6 TRBV7-3 CASSPQDSQSGANVLTF
TRBJ2-7 TRBV29-1 CSVEDKGRESPGQYF
TRBJ1-2 TRBV7-6 CASSSLTDSNYGYTF
TRBJ1-1 TRBV4-2 CASSHFGDRDTEAFF
TRBJ2-7 TRBV20-1 CSVHWGRYEQYF
TRBJ1-2 TRBV10-3 CAITFGQGGYTF
TRBJ2-3 TRBV5-8 CASSPRDKVLCCTDTQYF
TRBJ1-4 TRBV13 CASSFRQGVGEKLFF
TRBJ1-1 TRBV29-1 CSVDRQGANTEAFF
TRBJ2-7 TRBV4-3 CASSQELWGQKDYEQYF
TRBJ2-3 TRBV6-1 CASSQGSGTAFTDTQYF
TRBJ2-7 TRBV27 CASKLTSGPGAYEQYF
TRBJ2-2 TRBV5-1 CASSSTAGVKTGELFF
TRBJ2-7 TRBV27 CASSLSGDRDEQYF
TRBJ2-1 TRBV7-9 CASGRALGNEQFF
TRBJ2-1 TRBV29-1 CSVEDGGGSLGERFF
TRBJ1-1 TRBV29-1 CSVGDGGGPRTEAFF
TRBJ2-3 TRBV7-2 CASSLGGGGADTLDTQYF
TRBJ2-1 TRBV5-5 CASSASGSLNEQFF
TRBJ2-1 TRBV9 CASSAKKGTSGLLYNEQFF
TRBJ2-1 TRBV7-2 CASSGQLAGGSGEQFF